Following are 19 T cell receptor beta chains from one sample sequenced in a study of T cell responses to AZD1222 COVID-19 vaccine (dated by TCRdb to 2020 to 2023). The library was obtained by the immunoSEQ multiplex PCR assay. TCRdb provides this immuneACCESS table in a form limited to in-frame rearrangements. Some clones are lacking; in checked studies, under half of them reflect an unresolved V gene, and why the rest are absent is not known. This sample is represented by some 190,000 clones; roughly 92% of them were singletons. The ten largest clones capture 1% to 1.5% of the sample. Reading the label with the study, this specimen's time point is: baseline before first vaccination. The source was peripheral blood, collected on day 0 of AZD1222 vaccination. All receptors come from an adult in good health.

The chain recombines TRBV7-2 with TRBJ1-5, with no clear D. CDR1 is SGHTA, CDR2 FQGNSA, per germline. The germline V and J ends were trimmed by 1 base and 6 bases, with 16 bases remaining between them. This CDR3 has 16 residues. CDR3 sequence: CASSLDRTGRSQPQHF. In DNA, the CDR3 is TGTGCCAGCAGCTTAGACCGTACGGGTCGGTCTCAGCCCCAGCATTTT. The entire variable domain, with the rest obtained from reference TRBV7-2 and TRBJ1-5, is as follows: GAGVSQSPSNKVTEKGKDVELRCDPISGHTALYWYRQSLGQGLEFLIYFQGNSAPDKSGLPSDRFSAERTGGSVSTLTIQRTQQEDSAVYLCASSLDRTGRSQPQHFGDGTRLSIL.

V and J are TRBV6-6 and TRBJ2-3; D might be TRBD2 (5 bases). V shed 5 bases and J shed 6 bases, with 15 bases lying between them. In germline, CDR1 is MNHNY, CDR2 SVGAGI (reference sequence). This CDR3 region has 14 residues. CDR3 coding DNA: TGTGCCAGCAGTATCCAGAGCCGGGATGATACGCAGTATTTT. Its translation is CASSIQSRDDTQYF.

The chain links TRBV30 to TRBJ1-4, with unresolved D. V was pared by 1 base and J by 3 bases, with 9 bases between. The CDR3 totals 14 residues. Germline V lookup: CDR1 GTSNPN, CDR2 SVGIG (reference sequence). CDR3 in DNA: TGTGCCTGGAGTGCCATTCGGGCTAATGAAAAACTGTTTTTT. Translating gives CAWSAIRANEKLFF.

The V and J genes are TRBV28 and TRBJ1-5; 9 bases align to TRBD1. Trimming cost V 4 bases and J 10 bases; bases outside gene matches: 14. The CDR3 totals 16 residues. CDR1 is MDHEN, CDR2 SYDVKM, per germline. CDR3 sequence: CASSSPGQGRIGPQHF. Here the CDR3 DNA reads TGTGCCAGCAGTTCCCCGGGACAGGGTAGGATCGGCCCCCAGCATTTT. Together with reference TRBV28 and TRBJ1-5, the CDR3 gives the full variable domain: DVKVTQSSRYLVKRTGEKVFLECVQDMDHENMFWYRQDPGLGLRLIYFSYDVKMKEKGDIPEGYSVSREKKERFSLILESASTNQTSMYLCASSSPGQGRIGPQHFGDGTRLSIL.

The rearrangement links TRBV4-2 to TRBJ1-1, with 9 bases lining up with TRBD1. The CDR3 is 16 amino acids. Trimming removed 1 base from V and 1 base from J; junction bases left unmatched: 4. Germline assignment: CDR1 LGHNA and CDR2 YNFKEQ. The CDR3 sequence: CASSQVDRGTNTEAFF. The CDR3 coding sequence is TGTGCCAGCAGCCAAGTCGACAGGGGGACGAACACTGAAGCTTTCTTT.

This clone was counted only a few times. V and J are TRBV5-5 and TRBJ2-7; D ambiguous. The CDR3 length is 16 residues. CDR1 is SGHKS, CDR2 YYEKEE, per germline (reference sequence). The ends were cut back, 0 bases at V and 4 bases at J, with 17 bases in the middle. The CDR3 coding sequence is TGTGCCAGCAGCTTGGTACGGCCCTTCCAAGGATACGAGCAGTACTTC. This encodes CASSLVRPFQGYEQYF.

The chain has TRBV5-5 and TRBJ1-3; the match to TRBD1 covers 8 bases. This CDR3 is 18 amino acids long. J gave up 0 bases and V 4 bases, and 12 bases lay outside the gene matches. CDR1 is SGHKS and CDR2 is YYEKEE in the germline V gene (reference sequence). The CDR3 region has the DNA TGTGCCAGCAGCCCAGGGACAGGCCTAAGCCTCTCTGGAAACACCATATATTTT. The encoded protein is CASSPGTGLSLSGNTIYF.

This rearrangement joins TRBV2 to TRBJ2-3; D gene ambiguous. Germline V CDR1 and CDR2: SNHLY, FYNNEI. CDR3 size: 13 residues. V was clipped by 4 bases and J by 3 bases, with 8 bases between them. CDR3 in DNA: TGTGCCAGCAGTGGGTCCGGTACAGATACGCAGTATTTT. This sequence encodes CASSGSGTDTQYF.

This clone was counted a single time. Written as DNA, the CDR3 is TGTGCCAGCAGCTTTTGGGTAAGGGACACTGAAGCTTTCTTT. Translated: CASSFWVRDTEAFF. This chain uses TRBV7-2 with TRBJ1-1; D uncertain. V was pared by 3 bases and J by 3 bases, with 11 bases between. The CDR3 length is 14 residues. CDR1 is SGHTA and CDR2 is FQGNSA in the germline V gene.

The chain employs TRBV9 and TRBJ2-7, with a weak D call TRBD1 (5 bases). Trimming left V 0 bases short and J 7 bases short, with 14 bases between. Germline lookup yields CDR1 SGDLS and CDR2 YYNGEE. CDR3 length: 14 residues. CDR3 amino acids: CASSVATVSTEQYF. Written as DNA, the CDR3 is TGTGCCAGCAGCGTAGCGACAGTCAGTACAGAGCAGTACTTC.

The chain joins TRBV9 to TRBJ1-3, with a possible D match to TRBD1 (5 bases). The CDR3 runs 18 residues. The V gene's germline CDR1 is SGDLS and CDR2 YYNGEE. Trimming removed 0 bases from V and 0 bases from J, with 16 bases in between. The CDR3 coding sequence is TGTGCCAGCAGCGTAGACCCCCCGGGACGGTTCTCTGGAAACACCATATATTTT. This gives the protein CASSVDPPGRFSGNTIYF.

J is TRBJ2-4 and V is TRBV10-1; 7 bases map to TRBD2. The CDR3 spans 15 residues. The germline V gene encodes CDR1 WNHNN and CDR2 SYGVQD (reference sequence). Germline trimming cut 0 bases from V and 6 bases from J; bases unmatched to any gene: 5. In nucleotides, the CDR3 is TGCGCCAGCAGTGAGTCCCGGGGAGGGGTAAACATTCAGTACTTC. It codes for CASSESRGGVNIQYF.

V usage is TRBV18 and J usage is TRBJ1-1; maybe TRBD1 (5 bases). Germline CDR1 reads KGHSH; CDR2 reads LQKENI. CDR3 length equals 15 residues. The V and J ends lost 3 bases and 0 bases respectively, with 11 bases between them. For the CDR3, the DNA is TGTGCCAGCTCACCCGCCGGGGGAATGAACACTGAAGCTTTCTTT. Residues: CASSPAGGMNTEAFF.

J is TRBJ1-2 and V is TRBV5-1; no definite D call. The V gene lost 3 bases and the J gene lost 3 bases, with 15 bases spanning the gap. This CDR3 spans 15 amino acids. The germline V gene encodes CDR1 SGHRS and CDR2 YFSETQ. In DNA, the CDR3 is TGCGCCAGCAGCTCCACCGGGTCCGCGGACTATGGCTACACCTTC. This gives the protein CASSSTGSADYGYTF.

This sequence joins TRBV5-5 and TRBJ2-7; D unresolved. This CDR3 region has 13 residues. Trimming took 0 bases from V and 3 from J, leaving 7 bases between them. Germline CDR1 and CDR2: SGHKS and YYEKEE (reference sequence). In DNA, the CDR3 is TGTGCCAGCAGCTTGGCACAGTTCTACGAGCAGTACTTC. It codes for CASSLAQFYEQYF.

This chain links TRBV7-3 with TRBJ2-1, with 10 bases identical to TRBD2. Germline V gene lookup returns CDR1 SGHTA and CDR2 FQGTGA. V gave up 5 bases and J gave up 9 bases; unmatched junction bases: 13. This CDR3 contains 16 residues. The CDR3 DNA sequence: TGTGCCAGCAGCCAGGGGGCTAGCGGGGGCGCGGCTGAGCAGTTCTTC. Its protein is CASSQGASGGAAEQFF.

The chain employs TRBV10-3 and TRBJ2-1; 7 nucleotides line up with TRBD1. CDR3 length: 16 residues. Unmatched junction bases numbered 12, after V lost 4 bases and J lost 6 bases. Germline CDR1 reads ENHRY; CDR2 reads SYGVKD. CDR3 DNA: TGTGCCATCAGTGGAGGTGACAGGGAAGGAGGCAATGAGCAGTTCTTC. Amino acid sequence: CAISGGDREGGNEQFF.

The genes are TRBV7-2 and TRBJ1-4; D perhaps matches TRBD1 (5 bases). Germline values: CDR1 SGHTA, CDR2 FQGNSA. The ends were cut back, 5 bases at V and 1 base at J, with 8 bases in the middle. The CDR3 covers 14 residues. CDR3 coding DNA: TGTGCCAGCAGCCAGGGTGTAACTAATGAAAAACTGTTTTTT. Amino acids: CASSQGVTNEKLFF.

This chain connects TRBV5-1 to TRBJ1-5; D is unclear. V was shortened by 2 bases and J by 0 bases, with 9 bases between the two germline ends. The CDR3 runs to 15 residues. The germline V gene encodes CDR1 SGHRS and CDR2 YFSETQ. The CDR3 protein is CASSFYGDSNQPQHF. CDR3 nucleotide sequence: TGCGCCAGCAGCTTTTACGGGGATAGCAATCAGCCCCAGCATTTT.